Listed below are T cell receptor beta chains from one sample, sequenced in a study of T cells after yellow fever vaccination. A single record per CDR3 protein comes from TCRdb applying MiXCR to the 5' RACE reads. The table includes approximately 160,000 distinct CDR3 sequences, approximately 6.2% detected once. This specimen was CD4+ T cells sorted from PBMCs, taken on the day of the first yellow fever vaccination. The receptors were gathered from a man younger than 35 who received the YFV17D yellow fever vaccine. CDR3s include the opening cysteine and the closing phenylalanine or tryptophan. Each record gives: clone size, V gene, J gene, D gene, CDR3 protein, CDR3 DNA. A D gene is named only where the DNA matches it firmly. Size values are once, few and many counts, or a class for expanded clones, and some rows have none.

abundance: few
v_gene: TRBV5-1
j_gene: TRBJ1-2
d_gene: TRBD1
CDR3aa: CASSFGDRSYGYTF
CDR3nt: TGCGCCAGCAGCTTCGGGGACAGGTCCTATGGCTACACCTTC

abundance: NA
v_gene: TRBV5-4
j_gene: TRBJ1-5
d_gene: TRBD1
CDR3aa: CASRPDRDLNQPQHF
CDR3nt: TGTGCCAGCAGACCGGACAGGGACCTTAATCAGCCCCAGCATTTT

abundance: many
v_gene: TRBV7-2
j_gene: TRBJ2-1
d_gene: NA
CDR3aa: CASSLVGTNYNEQFF
CDR3nt: TGTGCCAGCAGCTTAGTTGGGACAAACTACAATGAGCAGTTCTTC

abundance: many
v_gene: TRBV3-1
j_gene: TRBJ1-5
d_gene: NA
CDR3aa: CASSQDMIQPQHF
CDR3nt: TGTGCCAGCAGCCAAGACATGATCCAGCCCCAGCATTTT

abundance: NA
v_gene: TRBV4-3
j_gene: TRBJ1-3
d_gene: NA
CDR3aa: CASSHAEGTGSGNTIYF
CDR3nt: TGCGCCAGCAGCCATGCCGAAGGGACGGGCTCTGGAAACACCATATATTTT

abundance: few
v_gene: TRBV29-1
j_gene: TRBJ2-1
d_gene: NA
CDR3aa: CSVEDRHGAVWINEQFF
CDR3nt: TGCAGCGTTGAAGATCGCCACGGCGCCGTATGGATCAATGAGCAGTTCTTC

abundance: many
v_gene: TRBV20-1
j_gene: TRBJ2-3
d_gene: NA
CDR3aa: CSASGDTQYF
CDR3nt: TGCAGTGCTTCGGGGGATACGCAGTATTTT

abundance: few
v_gene: TRBV12-3/TRBV12-4
j_gene: TRBJ2-6
d_gene: TRBD1
CDR3aa: CASSGTAYSGANVLTF
CDR3nt: TGTGCCAGCAGTGGGACAGCTTACTCTGGGGCCAACGTCCTGACTTTC

abundance: NA
v_gene: TRBV18
j_gene: TRBJ1-3
d_gene: NA
CDR3aa: CASSPQSSGNTIYF
CDR3nt: TGTGCCAGCTCACCACAGAGCTCTGGAAACACCATATATTTT

abundance: many
v_gene: TRBV6-2/TRBV6-3
j_gene: TRBJ1-5
d_gene: NA
CDR3aa: CASSLPRFSNQPQHF
CDR3nt: TGTGCCAGCAGTTTGCCACGGTTCTCGAATCAGCCCCAGCATTTT

abundance: few
v_gene: TRBV7-6
j_gene: TRBJ2-1
d_gene: NA
CDR3aa: CASSLEVFYNEQFF
CDR3nt: TGTGCCAGCAGCTTAGAGGTTTTCTACAATGAGCAGTTCTTC

abundance: many
v_gene: TRBV6-2/TRBV6-3
j_gene: TRBJ2-5
d_gene: NA
CDR3aa: CASSYSWIGRPQETQYF
CDR3nt: TGTGCCAGCAGTTATTCGTGGATCGGTAGACCCCAAGAGACCCAGTACTTC

abundance: many
v_gene: TRBV12-5
j_gene: TRBJ2-5
d_gene: NA
CDR3aa: CASALRGRGETQYF
CDR3nt: TGTGCTAGCGCCCTCAGGGGTCGTGGGGAGACCCAGTACTTC

abundance: NA
v_gene: TRBV20-1
j_gene: TRBJ2-5
d_gene: TRBD2
CDR3aa: CSASLGGAQETQYF
CDR3nt: TGCAGTGCTAGCCTCGGGGGGGCCCAGGAGACCCAGTACTTC

abundance: many
v_gene: TRBV4-3
j_gene: TRBJ1-2
d_gene: NA
CDR3aa: CASSQETSLNYGYTF
CDR3nt: TGCGCCAGCAGCCAAGAGACATCGCTAAACTATGGCTACACCTTC

abundance: many
v_gene: TRBV5-1
j_gene: TRBJ2-2
d_gene: NA
CDR3aa: CASSFGGAGTGELFF
CDR3nt: TGCGCCAGCAGTTTTGGGGGCGCGGGCACCGGGGAGCTGTTTTTT

abundance: many
v_gene: TRBV12-3/TRBV12-4
j_gene: TRBJ2-2
d_gene: NA
CDR3aa: CASSLAGHTGELFF
CDR3nt: TGTGCCAGCAGTTTAGCGGGGCACACCGGGGAGCTGTTTTTT

abundance: NA
v_gene: TRBV7-3
j_gene: TRBJ1-2
d_gene: NA
CDR3aa: CASSRGHQEGYTF
CDR3nt: TGTGCCAGCAGCCGGGGACACCAAGAAGGCTACACCTTC

abundance: many
v_gene: TRBV5-1
j_gene: TRBJ2-4
d_gene: TRBD1
CDR3aa: CASSLARGKNIQYF
CDR3nt: TGCGCCAGCAGCTTGGCCAGGGGGAAAAACATTCAGTACTTC

abundance: many
v_gene: TRBV20-1
j_gene: TRBJ2-2
d_gene: NA
CDR3aa: CSARDRRVGTGELFF
CDR3nt: TGCAGTGCTAGAGATCGCAGGGTGGGCACCGGGGAGCTGTTTTTT

abundance: many
v_gene: TRBV18
j_gene: TRBJ2-5
d_gene: NA
CDR3aa: CASSRVLTQETQYF
CDR3nt: TGTGCCAGCTCACGGGTACTAACGCAAGAGACCCAGTACTTC

abundance: few
v_gene: TRBV5-6
j_gene: TRBJ2-7
d_gene: NA
CDR3aa: CASSLYGALYEQYF
CDR3nt: TGTGCCAGCAGCTTGTATGGGGCTCTCTACGAGCAGTACTTC

abundance: many
v_gene: TRBV20-1
j_gene: TRBJ2-1
d_gene: TRBD2
CDR3aa: CSARPSGGALWNEQFF
CDR3nt: TGCAGTGCTAGGCCTAGCGGGGGGGCCTTATGGAATGAGCAGTTCTTC

abundance: many
v_gene: TRBV7-2
j_gene: TRBJ2-1
d_gene: TRBD1
CDR3aa: CASSRTGLLDEQFF
CDR3nt: TGTGCCAGCAGCCGGACAGGGCTGCTCGATGAGCAGTTCTTC

abundance: many
v_gene: TRBV7-2
j_gene: TRBJ2-1
d_gene: TRBD1
CDR3aa: CASSWDRGSYNEQFF
CDR3nt: TGTGCCAGCAGCTGGGACAGAGGCTCCTACAATGAGCAGTTCTTC

abundance: few
v_gene: TRBV28
j_gene: TRBJ1-2
d_gene: NA
CDR3aa: CASGTAYGYTF
CDR3nt: TGTGCCAGCGGGACGGCCTATGGCTACACCTTC

abundance: few
v_gene: TRBV28
j_gene: TRBJ1-1
d_gene: TRBD1
CDR3aa: CASSLTGKAFF
CDR3nt: TGTGCCAGCAGTTTGACAGGGAAAGCTTTCTTT

abundance: many
v_gene: TRBV20-1
j_gene: TRBJ2-6
d_gene: TRBD1
CDR3aa: CSARAQGQGSGANVLTF
CDR3nt: TGCAGTGCTAGAGCCCAGGGACAGGGCTCTGGGGCCAACGTCCTGACTTTC

abundance: many
v_gene: TRBV5-1
j_gene: TRBJ1-1
d_gene: NA
CDR3aa: CASSFVGGTQSEAFF
CDR3nt: TGCGCCAGCAGCTTCGTTGGGGGGACCCAGTCTGAAGCTTTCTTT